This T cell receptor beta chain derives from a study of cytomegalovirus exposure and HLA in healthy donors. Broader study findings: Later on, an analysis tied 18,000 or so TCR beta sequences to HLA alleles at 0.05 false discovery rate.

Trimming pared 1 base from V and 2 bases from J, leaving 6 bases between. Germline V lookup: CDR1 MGHRA, CDR2 YSYEKL. This CDR3 is built from 13 residues. A word on this clone: The antigen is unknown.

Vbeta (60) and Jbeta (13) primers were used in the PCR. Here immunoSEQ multiplex PCR was the method, and the copy in TCRdb shows in-frame clones only, minus some. Of under 200,000 clones listed, 80% are singletons. The clonotype was recovered from a man between 25 and 39 years old in good health and CMV-seronegative. This chain links TRBV4-1 with TRBJ2-7; D gene ambiguous. Sequencing used PBMCs. CDR3 region: CASSQAGTYEQYF. In nucleotides, the CDR3 is TGCGCCAGCAGCCAAGCTGGCACCTACGAGCAGTACTTC.